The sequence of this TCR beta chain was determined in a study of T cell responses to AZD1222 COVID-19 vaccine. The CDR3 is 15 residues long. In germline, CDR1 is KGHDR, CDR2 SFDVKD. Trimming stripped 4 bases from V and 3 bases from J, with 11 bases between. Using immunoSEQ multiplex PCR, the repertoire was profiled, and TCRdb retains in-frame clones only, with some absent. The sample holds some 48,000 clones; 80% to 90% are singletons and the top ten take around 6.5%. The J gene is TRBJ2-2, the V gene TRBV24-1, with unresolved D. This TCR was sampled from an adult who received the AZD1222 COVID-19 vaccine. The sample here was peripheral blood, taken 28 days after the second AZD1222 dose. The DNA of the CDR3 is TGTGCCACCAGTGAATTAGGGCTCGACACCGGGGAGCTGTTTTTT. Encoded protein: CATSELGLDTGELFF.